The rows below give T cell receptor beta chains drawn from one sample of a study of shared clonotypes between healthy human individuals. Here immunoSEQ multiplex PCR was the method, and the copy in TCRdb shows in-frame clones only, minus some. The table records about 1.5 million clones, approximately 98% of them present only once. Input material: naive CD4+ T cells sorted from blood. These receptors came from a young man in good health. Each CDR3 is given with its conserved first and last residue. Fields, in order: J gene, clone size, V gene, D gene, CDR3 DNA, CDR3 protein. The D gene is left open where the match is weak. A clone size is listed for some rows: how often the clone was seen (once, few, many), or a class if it is expanded.

>TRBJ2-7|NA|TRBV18|NA
TGTGCCAGCTCACCACTGGGAGAAGGGTACGAGCAGTACTTC
CASSPLGEGYEQYF
>TRBJ2-2|NA|TRBV14|TRBD2
TGTGCCAGCAGCCAAGATTGGGACTACACGAACACCGGGGAGCTGTTTTTT
CASSQDWDYTNTGELFF
>TRBJ2-1|NA|TRBV27|TRBD2
TGTGCCAGCAGTCCAACAGCGGGAGGTGAGCAGTTCTTC
CASSPTAGGEQFF
>TRBJ1-2|NA|TRBV7-2|TRBD1
TGTGCCAGCAAACAGGGGGCCCCGCCGGGAGGCTACACCTTC
CASKQGAPPGGYTF
>TRBJ2-7|NA|TRBV11-3|NA
TGTGCCAGCAGCTTAGATTCTGGGAGCGAGCAGTACTTC
CASSLDSGSEQYF
>TRBJ1-5|NA|TRBV28|NA
TGTGCCAGCAGGAGCCGGGGGCCAGGTCAGCCCCAGCATTTT
CASRSRGPGQPQHF
>TRBJ2-5|NA|TRBV5-5|NA
TGTGCCAGCAGGTTGGGGACACCACAAGAGACCCAGTACTTC
CASRLGTPQETQYF
>TRBJ1-2|NA|TRBV18|TRBD1
TGTGCCAGCTCACCTATTAAAGGACAGGGGGCCTACATTAACTATGGCTACACCTTC
CASSPIKGQGAYINYGYTF
>TRBJ1-1|NA|TRBV28|NA
TGTGCCAGCAAGCCTCCCGGGGGGTGGGGTGAAGCTTTCTTT
CASKPPGGWGEAFF
>TRBJ1-1|NA|TRBV9|NA
TGTGCCAGCAGCGTAGTAGGCGGGGTTAGCACTGAAGCTTTCTTT
CASSVVGGVSTEAFF
>TRBJ2-7|once|TRBV7-9|NA
TGTGCCAGCAGCTTTACAGGCGGAGGCCCTAACGAGCAGTACTTC
CASSFTGGGPNEQYF
>TRBJ1-2|NA|TRBV9|NA
TGTGCCAGCAGCCCACACCAGGTCGCTGGCTACACCTTC
CASSPHQVAGYTF
>TRBJ1-5|NA|TRBV30|NA
TGTGCCTGGAGTTCGGCAAACAATCAGCCCCAGCATTTT
CAWSSANNQPQHF
>TRBJ2-7|NA|TRBV18|TRBD2
TGTGCCAGCTCACCATGGGAGGGCGCTTCCTACGAGCAGTACTTC
CASSPWEGASYEQYF
>TRBJ1-5|NA|TRBV18|TRBD1
TGTGCCAGCTCACCAAACACCGGGACAGGGACGGGAGGCAATCAGCCCCAGCATTTT
CASSPNTGTGTGGNQPQHF
>TRBJ2-2|NA|TRBV11-2|NA
TGTGCCAGCAGCTTTACAGGGACCGGGGAGCTGTTTTTT
CASSFTGTGELFF
>TRBJ2-7|NA|TRBV28|NA
TGTGCCAGCAACACTAGGAGGACAACCGAGCAGTACTTC
CASNTRRTTEQYF
>TRBJ1-3|NA|TRBV18|NA
TGTGCCAGCTCACAAACCCGGGACGGAGGGAACACCATATATTTT
CASSQTRDGGNTIYF
>TRBJ1-5|NA|TRBV18|NA
TGTGCCAGCTCACCGGGCCTCAATCAGCCCCAGCATTTT
CASSPGLNQPQHF
>TRBJ2-3|NA|TRBV5-1|NA
TGCGCCAGCAGCCCCAAGGGCACAGATACGCAGTATTTT
CASSPKGTDTQYF
>TRBJ1-2|NA|TRBV9|TRBD1
TGTGCCAGCAGCCCCACGGGACAGTATAATTATGGCTACACCTTC
CASSPTGQYNYGYTF
>TRBJ2-7|NA|TRBV10-1|TRBD1
TGCGCCAGCAGTGGACGGACAGGGGAGGGACAAGCCTACGAGCAGTACTTC
CASSGRTGEGQAYEQYF
>TRBJ1-4|NA|TRBV11-2|TRBD1
TGTGCCAGCAGCTTCGACAGGGGCATTAATGAAAAACTGTTTTTT
CASSFDRGINEKLFF
>TRBJ2-7|NA|TRBV27|NA
TGTGCCAGCAGCTTCTCCATACAAAGCTACGAGCAGTACTTC
CASSFSIQSYEQYF
>TRBJ2-1|NA|TRBV5-4|TRBD1
TGTGCCAGCAGCTCGGCGCTTACGACAGGGAACAATGAGCAGTTCTTC
CASSSALTTGNNEQFF
>TRBJ2-1|NA|TRBV9|NA
TGTGCCAGCAGCGTGAACTCCTACAATGAGCAGTTCTTC
CASSVNSYNEQFF
>TRBJ1-1|NA|TRBV11-2|NA
TGTGCCAGCAGCCTCAAGACGAACACTGAAGCTTTCTTT
CASSLKTNTEAFF
>TRBJ1-3|NA|TRBV5-1|NA
TGCGCCAGCAGCCCCGGCGTGGCAGGGGAAGGTACCATATATTTT
CASSPGVAGEGTIYF
>TRBJ1-5|NA|TRBV28|NA
TGTGCCAGCAGCTTGGGGGGGGGATATCAGCCCCAGCATTTT
CASSLGGGYQPQHF
>TRBJ1-3|NA|TRBV6-5|NA
TGTGCCAGCAGTTACCTCCCCAGCGCCGGAAACACCATATATTTT
CASSYLPSAGNTIYF
>TRBJ2-1|NA|TRBV6-6|NA
TGTGCCAGCAGTTACTCCGAGGGGCGCGGCGAGCAGTTCTTC
CASSYSEGRGEQFF
>TRBJ2-3|NA|TRBV15|TRBD2
TGTGCCACCAGCCCACTAGCGGGAGGGCCCGATACGCAGTATTTT
CATSPLAGGPDTQYF
>TRBJ2-7|NA|TRBV7-8|NA
TGTGCCAGCAGCTTTCAGGGGTACGAGCAGTACTTC
CASSFQGYEQYF
>TRBJ2-1|NA|TRBV5-1|NA
TGCGCCAGCAGCGGCGGGGTTAATGAGCAGTTCTTC
CASSGGVNEQFF
>TRBJ2-1|NA|TRBV14|TRBD2
TGTGCCAGCAGCCAAGTTTTCGGGACTAGCGGGCTTTACCAGCAGTTCTTC
CASSQVFGTSGLYQQFF
>TRBJ1-1|once|TRBV2|NA
TGTGCCAGCAGTGCACTCACTGAAGCTTTCTTT
CASSALTEAFF
>TRBJ2-7|once|TRBV5-6|NA
TGTGCCAGCAGCCCTTCGGGTTCGGAGCAGTACTTC
CASSPSGSEQYF
>TRBJ2-1|NA|TRBV1|NA
TGCACCCAGACTAGCGGGGATTACAATGAGCAGTTCTTC
CTQTSGDYNEQFF
>TRBJ2-2|NA|TRBV9|TRBD2
TGTGCCAGCAGCGTCACTAGCGGCACCGGGGAGCTGTTTTTT
CASSVTSGTGELFF